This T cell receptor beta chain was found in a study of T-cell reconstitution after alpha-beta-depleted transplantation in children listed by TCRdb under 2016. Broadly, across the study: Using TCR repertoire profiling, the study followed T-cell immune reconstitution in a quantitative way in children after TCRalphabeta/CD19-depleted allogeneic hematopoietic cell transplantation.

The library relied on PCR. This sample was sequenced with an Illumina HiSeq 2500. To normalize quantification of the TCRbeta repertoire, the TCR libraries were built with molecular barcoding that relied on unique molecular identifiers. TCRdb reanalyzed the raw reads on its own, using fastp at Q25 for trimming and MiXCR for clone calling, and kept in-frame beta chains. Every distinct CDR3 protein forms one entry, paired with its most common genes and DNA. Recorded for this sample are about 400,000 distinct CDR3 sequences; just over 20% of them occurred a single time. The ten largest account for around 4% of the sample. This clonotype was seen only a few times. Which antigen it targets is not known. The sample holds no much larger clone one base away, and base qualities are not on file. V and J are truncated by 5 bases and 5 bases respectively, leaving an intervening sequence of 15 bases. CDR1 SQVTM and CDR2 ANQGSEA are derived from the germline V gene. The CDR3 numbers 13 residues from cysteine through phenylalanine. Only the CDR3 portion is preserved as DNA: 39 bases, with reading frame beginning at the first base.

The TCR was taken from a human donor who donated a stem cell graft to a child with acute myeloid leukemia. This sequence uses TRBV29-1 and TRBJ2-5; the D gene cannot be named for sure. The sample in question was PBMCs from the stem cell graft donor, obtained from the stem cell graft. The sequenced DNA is TGCAGCGTTTCGGGCCTTTTAGCCGAGACCCAGTACTTC. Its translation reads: CSVSGLLAETQYF.